This TCR beta chain was obtained from a study of blood T cell repertoires in COVID-19. This CDR3 region has 14 residues. Germline V lookup: CDR1 SGHAT, CDR2 FQNNGV. Trimming took off 4 bases at V and 1 base at J, with 8 bases between the two ends. Produced via immunoSEQ multiplex PCR; TCRdb's table is partial and in-frame only. The repertoire has about 88,000 clones, around nine tenths of them found once; the top ten carry 11%. This clone was detected once. The sample was peripheral blood. The origin of this receptor is a man older than 75 with acute or convalescent COVID-19. The chain combines TRBV11-2 with TRBJ1-3, with unresolved D. The CDR3 DNA reads TGTGCCAGCAGCTCCTGGACTTCTGGAAACACCATATATTTT. Protein sequence: CASSSWTSGNTIYF.